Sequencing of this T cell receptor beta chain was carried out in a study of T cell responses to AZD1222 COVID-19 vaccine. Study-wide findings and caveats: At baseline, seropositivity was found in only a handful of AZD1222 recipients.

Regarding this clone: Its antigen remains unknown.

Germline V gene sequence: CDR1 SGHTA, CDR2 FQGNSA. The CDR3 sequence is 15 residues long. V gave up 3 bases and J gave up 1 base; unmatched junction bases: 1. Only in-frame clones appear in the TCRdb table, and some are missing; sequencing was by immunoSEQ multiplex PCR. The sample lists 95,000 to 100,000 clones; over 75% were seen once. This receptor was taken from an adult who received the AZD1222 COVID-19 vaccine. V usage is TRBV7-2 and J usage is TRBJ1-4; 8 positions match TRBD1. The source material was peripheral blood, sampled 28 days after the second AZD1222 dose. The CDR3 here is CASSFDRGTNEKLFF. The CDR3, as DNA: TGTGCCAGCAGCTTCGACAGGGGAACTAATGAAAAACTGTTTTTT.